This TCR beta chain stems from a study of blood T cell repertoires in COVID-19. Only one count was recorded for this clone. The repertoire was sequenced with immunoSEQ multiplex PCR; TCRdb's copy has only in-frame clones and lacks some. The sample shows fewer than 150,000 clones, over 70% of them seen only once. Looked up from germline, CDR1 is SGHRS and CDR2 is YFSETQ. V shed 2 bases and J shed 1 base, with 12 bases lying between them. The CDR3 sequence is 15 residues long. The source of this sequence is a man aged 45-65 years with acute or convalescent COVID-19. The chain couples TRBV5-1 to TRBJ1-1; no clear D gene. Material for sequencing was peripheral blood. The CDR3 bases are TGCGCCAGCAGCTTCGGCAGCGGCCGGAACACTGAAGCTTTCTTT. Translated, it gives CASSFGSGRNTEAFF.